Detailed here is one TCR beta chain. Its antigen is not known. From the RT-PCR reads, TCRdb called clonotypes with MiXCR, one entry per CDR3 protein. The table includes around 540,000 distinct CDR3 sequences, 12% detected once. The entry originates in a study of response to subunit inactivated influenza vaccine. The study, taken as a whole, reports: Every seasonal influenza vaccination brings in few new T cells, the authors suggested.

The specimen comprised PBMCs from blood, sampled on the day of vaccination. This receptor was obtained from a man aged 50-60 years who received an inactivated influenza vaccine.

CDR3 nucleotide sequence: TGTGCCAGCCAATCCAGCGGGTCGGAAAGCACAGATACGCAGTATTTT. As protein: CASQSSGSESTDTQYF. The chain carries TRBV7-9 and TRBJ2-3, with D possibly being TRBD2 (6 bases). V lost 8 bases and J 0 bases, leaving 18 bases between the germline ends. Looked up from germline, CDR1 is SEHNR and CDR2 is FQNEAQ (reference sequence). The CDR3 contains 16 residues.